This T cell receptor (beta chain) originates from a study of blood T cell repertoires in COVID-19. Study overall: Spain, Italy and the United States supplied samples that represented acute and convalescent COVID-19. The analysed material was cDNA or gDNA that came from T cells, B-cell-depleted T cells, or PBMCs.

CDR1 LNHDA and CDR2 SQIVND come from the germline V gene (reference sequence). This CDR3 is built from 14 residues. Trimming cost V 3 bases and J 8 bases; bases outside gene matches: 9. Generated by immunoSEQ multiplex PCR, the TCRdb table keeps only in-frame clones and is missing some. This sample yields 300,000 to 400,000 clones, of which approximately 89% are seen a single time; about 8% belongs to the top ten. This sequence joins TRBV19 and TRBJ1-2; TRBD1 matches at 7 bases. The sequence derives from a woman in her fifties or sixties who had recovered from COVID-19. The specimen was peripheral blood. The CDR3 DNA sequence: TGTGCCAGTAGTATGGGTGACAGGGTACGAGGCTACACCTTC. Its translation is CASSMGDRVRGYTF.